Listed below are T cell receptor beta chains from one sample, sequenced in a study of STAT5B mutations in CD4+ large granular lymphocyte leukemia. Assay: immunoSEQ multiplex PCR; the TCRdb copy retains only in-frame clones and omits some. The data show 25,000 to 30,000 clones, approximately 84% seen once. Source material: CD4+ T cells from blood buffy coats. These TCRs come from a human donor in good health. Both conserved end residues are part of each CDR3. The order of the fields is V gene, D gene, clone size, J gene, CDR3 length, CDR3 protein, CDR3 DNA. The D gene is left open where the match is weak. Rows may omit the clone size; those that give it use once, few, many or a size class.

>TRBV2|-|-|TRBJ1-5|15
CASSEGQGRNQPQHF
TGTGCCAGCAGTGAAGGGCAGGGGAGGAATCAGCCCCAGCATTTT
>TRBV7-2|TRBD2|once|TRBJ2-3|17
CASSRGGGITSTDTQYF
TGTGCCAGCAGCCGCGGGGGGGGAATAACTAGCACAGATACGCAGTATTTT
>TRBV10-3|-|-|TRBJ1-2|15
CAISESNLGGSGYTF
TGTGCCATCAGTGAGTCGAATTTGGGGGGCTCGGGCTACACCTTC
>TRBV11-2|-|once|TRBJ2-1|13
CASSTYRDLEQFF
TGTGCCAGCAGCACCTACAGGGATCTTGAGCAGTTCTTC
>TRBV6-5|TRBD1|-|TRBJ1-6|14
CASSYDRVNSPLHF
TGTGCCAGCAGTTACGACAGGGTCAATTCACCCCTCCACTTT
>TRBV20-1|-|-|TRBJ2-5|11
CSASGQETQYF
TGCAGTGCTAGCGGCCAAGAGACCCAGTACTTC
>TRBV4-2|TRBD2|-|TRBJ2-7|17
CASSHSGTSGYSYEQYF
TGTGCCAGCAGCCACTCCGGGACTAGCGGGTATTCCTACGAGCAGTACTTC
>TRBV9|TRBD1|-|TRBJ1-5|15
CASSVGTGSNQPQHF
TGTGCCAGCAGCGTAGGGACAGGGAGCAATCAGCCCCAGCATTTT
>TRBV18|-|-|TRBJ1-4|13
CASSPPTYEKLFF
TGTGCCAGCTCACCACCCACGTATGAAAAACTGTTTTTT
>TRBV4-1|-|-|TRBJ2-3|17
CASSQDRGPGGPDTQYF
TGCGCCAGCAGCCAAGACCGAGGTCCGGGGGGCCCAGATACGCAGTATTTT
>TRBV5-1|TRBD2|-|TRBJ2-1|14
CASSYRLAGNEQFF
TGCGCCAGCAGCTACAGACTAGCGGGTAATGAGCAGTTCTTC
>TRBV2|-|-|TRBJ2-3|15
CASSEWGQESDTQYF
TGTGCCAGCAGTGAGTGGGGGCAAGAGTCAGATACGCAGTATTTT
>TRBV27|-|-|TRBJ1-6|14
CASSPGRDNSPLHF
TGTGCCAGCAGTCCGGGGAGGGATAATTCACCCCTCCACTTT
>TRBV19|TRBD1|-|TRBJ2-2|15
CASSSRDRGPVELFF
TGTGCCAGTAGTAGCCGGGACAGGGGGCCGGTGGAGCTGTTTTTT
>TRBV10-3|-|once|TRBJ2-3|16
CAITRGGDLNTDTQYF
TGTGCCATCACCCGAGGAGGGGACCTAAACACAGATACGCAGTATTTT
>TRBV7-9|-|few|TRBJ1-6|14
CASSLDPGESPLHF
TGTGCCAGCAGCTTAGACCCAGGGGAATCACCCCTCCACTTT
>TRBV2|TRBD1|-|TRBJ2-1|15
CASSAGTGGADEQFF
TGTGCCAGCAGTGCGGGGACAGGGGGCGCGGATGAGCAGTTCTTC
>TRBV7-2|-|-|TRBJ2-2|16
CASSYLGGASAGELFF
TGTGCCAGCAGCTACCTTGGGGGGGCTTCAGCCGGGGAGCTGTTTTTT
>TRBV5-4|-|-|TRBJ1-2|13
CASSLVGDYGYTF
TGTGCCAGCAGCTTGGTAGGAGACTATGGCTACACCTTC
>TRBV11-3|-|-|TRBJ2-5|15
CASSSGSLWGETQYF
TGTGCCAGCAGCTCCGGGTCCCTTTGGGGGGAGACCCAGTACTTC
>TRBV28|-|-|TRBJ1-4|17
CASSLPPGGGTNEKLFF
TGTGCCAGCAGTTTACCGCCGGGTGGGGGAACTAATGAAAAACTGTTTTTT
>TRBV29-1|-|-|TRBJ2-3|13
CSVEAGNGLTQYF
TGCAGCGTTGAAGCCGGGAACGGCTTAACGCAGTATTTT
>TRBV10-3|TRBD1|-|TRBJ1-2|12
CAISGDRFGYTF
TGTGCCATCAGTGGGGACAGGTTTGGCTACACCTTC
>TRBV7-9|-|few|TRBJ1-2|13
CASSLSGAVGYTF
TGTGCCAGCAGCTTATCGGGGGCAGTTGGCTACACCTTC
>TRBV30|TRBD2|few|TRBJ2-5|17
CAWSVLVVAGYGETQYF
TGTGCCTGGAGTGTACTCGTCGTAGCGGGGTACGGGGAGACCCAGTACTTC
>TRBV5-1|TRBD2|-|TRBJ2-1|15
CASSLVLAGEAEQFF
TGCGCCAGCAGCTTGGTGCTAGCGGGAGAGGCTGAGCAGTTCTTC
>TRBV7-2|-|once|TRBJ1-5|16
CASSLVAGTPNQPQHF
TGTGCCAGCAGCTTAGTCGCAGGGACCCCGAATCAGCCCCAGCATTTT
>TRBV30|TRBD1|-|TRBJ1-2|14
CAWSPTGRYYGYTF
TGTGCCTGGAGTCCGACAGGGCGGTACTATGGCTACACCTTC
>TRBV19|-|-|TRBJ2-3|15
CASSPVGESTDTQYF
TGTGCCAGTAGCCCCGTCGGAGAGTCAACAGATACGCAGTATTTT
>TRBV13|-|-|TRBJ1-1|13
CASSWGTDTEAFF
TGTGCCAGCAGCTGGGGGACGGACACTGAAGCTTTCTTT
>TRBV29-1|-|-|TRBJ2-3|13
CSVVWQGPDTQYF
TGCAGCGTTGTATGGCAGGGCCCAGATACGCAGTATTTT
>TRBV19|-|few|TRBJ1-1|13
CASSNRAHTEAFF
TGTGCCAGTAGTAACAGAGCCCACACTGAAGCTTTCTTT
>TRBV19|-|once|TRBJ1-4|15
CASRDGEATNEKLFF
TGTGCCAGTAGGGATGGGGAGGCGACTAATGAAAAACTGTTTTTT
>TRBV6-1|TRBD1|-|TRBJ2-7|12
CASSPQGYEQYF
TGTGCCAGCAGTCCACAGGGGTACGAGCAGTACTTC
>TRBV5-1|-|-|TRBJ2-5|16
CASSLAGGTRGETQYF
TGCGCCAGCAGCTTGGCCGGGGGTACGAGGGGAGAGACCCAGTACTTC
>TRBV27|-|-|TRBJ1-5|15
CASSPLGGGNQPQHF
TGTGCCAGCAGTCCCCTCGGGGGAGGCAATCAGCCCCAGCATTTT
>TRBV2|-|-|TRBJ1-4|13
CASNKGESEKLFF
TGTGCCAGCAATAAGGGCGAGAGTGAAAAACTGTTTTTT
>TRBV18|-|-|TRBJ1-2|14
CASSPGRANYGYTF
TGTGCCAGCTCACCGGGCAGGGCGAACTATGGCTACACCTTC
>TRBV27|-|-|TRBJ1-1|13
CASSGTVNTEAFF
TGTGCCAGCAGTGGAACAGTGAACACTGAAGCTTTCTTT
>TRBV6-4|-|-|TRBJ2-3|16
CASSDRGRGVTDTQYF
TGTGCCAGCAGTGACCGGGGCAGGGGAGTTACAGATACGCAGTATTTT
>TRBV27|-|-|TRBJ2-3|13
CASSLASRDTQYF
TGTGCCAGCAGTTTGGCTAGCAGAGATACGCAGTATTTT
>TRBV11-2|TRBD1|-|TRBJ2-5|16
CASSPRLQGAEETQYF
TGTGCCAGCAGCCCGCGCCTCCAGGGGGCCGAAGAGACCCAGTACTTC
>TRBV7-6|-|-|TRBJ1-1|11
CASSPITEAFF
TGTGCCAGCAGCCCTATCACTGAAGCTTTCTTT
>TRBV7-9|-|-|TRBJ2-5|14
CASSLVSSQETQYF
TGTGCCAGCAGCTTAGTGTCGAGTCAAGAGACCCAGTACTTC
>TRBV11-2|-|-|TRBJ2-5|13
CASHPRNEETQYF
TGTGCCAGCCATCCTAGAAACGAAGAGACCCAGTACTTC
>TRBV7-3|TRBD1|-|TRBJ1-5|15
CASSSTGLPDQPQHF
TGTGCCAGCAGCTCGACAGGGCTCCCCGATCAGCCCCAGCATTTT